This T cell receptor (beta chain) was sequenced in a study of vaccination effects on CD4 cells after COVID-19. Study information: Early and late time points after vaccination were used to sample a few convalescent patients. Median timing of post-vaccine samples was 72 days after the second dose. In culture with about 9.7 IU/ml IL-2 and roughly 10 ug/ml peptides, PBMC were grown at a few million per well.

With nine to eleven days of culture completed, CD4+ T cells were isolated. Confirmation by PCR established that the person had SARS-CoV-2 infection between March and December 2020. Subjects were given two BNT162b2 or mRNA-1273 vaccine doses. On both days 3 and 7, half of the culture medium was replaced with IL-2 medium. Only in-frame clones appear in the TCRdb table, and some are missing; sequencing was by immunoSEQ multiplex PCR. This table holds about 50,000 clones, over 60% found once. V lost 4 bases and J 3 bases, leaving 13 bases between the germline ends. The CDR3 is 14 residues long. The germline gives CDR1 SNHLY, CDR2 FYNNEI. Turning to this clone: Its cognate antigen is unknown.

The chain joins TRBV2 to TRBJ2-7; D not certain. This specimen consisted of CD4+ T cells from PBMCs cultured without peptide, obtained after COVID-19 vaccination. The sequence was collected from a human donor who had a prior SARS-CoV-2 infection. Written as DNA, the CDR3 is TGTGCCAGCAGTGTGTCTCAGATTAACTACGAGCAGTACTTC. This sequence encodes CASSVSQINYEQYF.